The clone carrying this T cell receptor beta chain was recorded at least ten times. Its antigen is not identified. Researchers built TCR beta libraries using quantitative 5'-RACE with molecular barcodes. TCRdb ran MiXCR on the 5' RACE reads and lists one entry per CDR3 protein. The sample has around 140,000 distinct CDR3 sequences; roughly 10% are singletons. This record comes from a study of CD8 T cells in ankylosing spondylitis. Points from the study as a whole: Disease-associated clones were reportedly significantly overrepresented in matched ankylosing spondylitis synovial fluid. Seven or eight highly homologous variants formed a TCR beta motif that appeared characteristic of ankylosing spondylitis blood. CD8+ disease-linked clones were present at relatively low frequencies in blood.

V was cut by 4 bases and J by 5 bases, with 11 bases left in between. The CDR3 extends over 12 amino acids. The germline gives CDR1 SQVTM, CDR2 ANQGSEA. The genes are TRBV29-1 and TRBJ1-1; D is uncertain. The specimen sequenced was blood, either unsorted or a sorted T cell fraction (not recorded which). The receptor comes from a female donor with ankylosing spondylitis or in good health (not recorded which). DNA for the CDR3: TGCAGCGTTGCGGGAGGGAAAACTGAAGCTTTCTTT. This sequence encodes CSVAGGKTEAFF.